This TCR beta chain emerged from a study of blood T cell repertoires in COVID-19. Turning to the study itself: Samples representing acute and convalescent COVID-19 were sourced from the United States, Italy and Spain. The cDNA or gDNA used as material had been derived from T cells, B-cell-depleted T cells, or PBMCs.

Germline V lookup: CDR1 LGHDT, CDR2 YNNKEL (reference sequence). V lost 0 bases and J lost 1, with 7 bases in between. The CDR3 is 15 residues long. Per the authors' pipeline: Cell counts per sample came from amplifying reference gene primers. Method: immunoSEQ multiplex PCR; TCRdb's copy keeps in-frame clones and lacks some. The V and J calls and clone size were taken over from that table, and D and trimming were inferred from the DNA. The sample holds about 140,000 clones, roughly nine tenths seen once. The specimen was peripheral blood. The chain is built from TRBV3-1 (or the pseudogene TRBV3-2) and TRBJ1-5, with no clear D. The receptor's source is a woman aged 60-75 years with active COVID-19. CDR3 sequence reads: CASSQDTSSNQPQHF. The CDR3 nucleotides read TGTGCCAGCAGCCAAGATACATCCAGCAATCAGCCCCAGCATTTT.